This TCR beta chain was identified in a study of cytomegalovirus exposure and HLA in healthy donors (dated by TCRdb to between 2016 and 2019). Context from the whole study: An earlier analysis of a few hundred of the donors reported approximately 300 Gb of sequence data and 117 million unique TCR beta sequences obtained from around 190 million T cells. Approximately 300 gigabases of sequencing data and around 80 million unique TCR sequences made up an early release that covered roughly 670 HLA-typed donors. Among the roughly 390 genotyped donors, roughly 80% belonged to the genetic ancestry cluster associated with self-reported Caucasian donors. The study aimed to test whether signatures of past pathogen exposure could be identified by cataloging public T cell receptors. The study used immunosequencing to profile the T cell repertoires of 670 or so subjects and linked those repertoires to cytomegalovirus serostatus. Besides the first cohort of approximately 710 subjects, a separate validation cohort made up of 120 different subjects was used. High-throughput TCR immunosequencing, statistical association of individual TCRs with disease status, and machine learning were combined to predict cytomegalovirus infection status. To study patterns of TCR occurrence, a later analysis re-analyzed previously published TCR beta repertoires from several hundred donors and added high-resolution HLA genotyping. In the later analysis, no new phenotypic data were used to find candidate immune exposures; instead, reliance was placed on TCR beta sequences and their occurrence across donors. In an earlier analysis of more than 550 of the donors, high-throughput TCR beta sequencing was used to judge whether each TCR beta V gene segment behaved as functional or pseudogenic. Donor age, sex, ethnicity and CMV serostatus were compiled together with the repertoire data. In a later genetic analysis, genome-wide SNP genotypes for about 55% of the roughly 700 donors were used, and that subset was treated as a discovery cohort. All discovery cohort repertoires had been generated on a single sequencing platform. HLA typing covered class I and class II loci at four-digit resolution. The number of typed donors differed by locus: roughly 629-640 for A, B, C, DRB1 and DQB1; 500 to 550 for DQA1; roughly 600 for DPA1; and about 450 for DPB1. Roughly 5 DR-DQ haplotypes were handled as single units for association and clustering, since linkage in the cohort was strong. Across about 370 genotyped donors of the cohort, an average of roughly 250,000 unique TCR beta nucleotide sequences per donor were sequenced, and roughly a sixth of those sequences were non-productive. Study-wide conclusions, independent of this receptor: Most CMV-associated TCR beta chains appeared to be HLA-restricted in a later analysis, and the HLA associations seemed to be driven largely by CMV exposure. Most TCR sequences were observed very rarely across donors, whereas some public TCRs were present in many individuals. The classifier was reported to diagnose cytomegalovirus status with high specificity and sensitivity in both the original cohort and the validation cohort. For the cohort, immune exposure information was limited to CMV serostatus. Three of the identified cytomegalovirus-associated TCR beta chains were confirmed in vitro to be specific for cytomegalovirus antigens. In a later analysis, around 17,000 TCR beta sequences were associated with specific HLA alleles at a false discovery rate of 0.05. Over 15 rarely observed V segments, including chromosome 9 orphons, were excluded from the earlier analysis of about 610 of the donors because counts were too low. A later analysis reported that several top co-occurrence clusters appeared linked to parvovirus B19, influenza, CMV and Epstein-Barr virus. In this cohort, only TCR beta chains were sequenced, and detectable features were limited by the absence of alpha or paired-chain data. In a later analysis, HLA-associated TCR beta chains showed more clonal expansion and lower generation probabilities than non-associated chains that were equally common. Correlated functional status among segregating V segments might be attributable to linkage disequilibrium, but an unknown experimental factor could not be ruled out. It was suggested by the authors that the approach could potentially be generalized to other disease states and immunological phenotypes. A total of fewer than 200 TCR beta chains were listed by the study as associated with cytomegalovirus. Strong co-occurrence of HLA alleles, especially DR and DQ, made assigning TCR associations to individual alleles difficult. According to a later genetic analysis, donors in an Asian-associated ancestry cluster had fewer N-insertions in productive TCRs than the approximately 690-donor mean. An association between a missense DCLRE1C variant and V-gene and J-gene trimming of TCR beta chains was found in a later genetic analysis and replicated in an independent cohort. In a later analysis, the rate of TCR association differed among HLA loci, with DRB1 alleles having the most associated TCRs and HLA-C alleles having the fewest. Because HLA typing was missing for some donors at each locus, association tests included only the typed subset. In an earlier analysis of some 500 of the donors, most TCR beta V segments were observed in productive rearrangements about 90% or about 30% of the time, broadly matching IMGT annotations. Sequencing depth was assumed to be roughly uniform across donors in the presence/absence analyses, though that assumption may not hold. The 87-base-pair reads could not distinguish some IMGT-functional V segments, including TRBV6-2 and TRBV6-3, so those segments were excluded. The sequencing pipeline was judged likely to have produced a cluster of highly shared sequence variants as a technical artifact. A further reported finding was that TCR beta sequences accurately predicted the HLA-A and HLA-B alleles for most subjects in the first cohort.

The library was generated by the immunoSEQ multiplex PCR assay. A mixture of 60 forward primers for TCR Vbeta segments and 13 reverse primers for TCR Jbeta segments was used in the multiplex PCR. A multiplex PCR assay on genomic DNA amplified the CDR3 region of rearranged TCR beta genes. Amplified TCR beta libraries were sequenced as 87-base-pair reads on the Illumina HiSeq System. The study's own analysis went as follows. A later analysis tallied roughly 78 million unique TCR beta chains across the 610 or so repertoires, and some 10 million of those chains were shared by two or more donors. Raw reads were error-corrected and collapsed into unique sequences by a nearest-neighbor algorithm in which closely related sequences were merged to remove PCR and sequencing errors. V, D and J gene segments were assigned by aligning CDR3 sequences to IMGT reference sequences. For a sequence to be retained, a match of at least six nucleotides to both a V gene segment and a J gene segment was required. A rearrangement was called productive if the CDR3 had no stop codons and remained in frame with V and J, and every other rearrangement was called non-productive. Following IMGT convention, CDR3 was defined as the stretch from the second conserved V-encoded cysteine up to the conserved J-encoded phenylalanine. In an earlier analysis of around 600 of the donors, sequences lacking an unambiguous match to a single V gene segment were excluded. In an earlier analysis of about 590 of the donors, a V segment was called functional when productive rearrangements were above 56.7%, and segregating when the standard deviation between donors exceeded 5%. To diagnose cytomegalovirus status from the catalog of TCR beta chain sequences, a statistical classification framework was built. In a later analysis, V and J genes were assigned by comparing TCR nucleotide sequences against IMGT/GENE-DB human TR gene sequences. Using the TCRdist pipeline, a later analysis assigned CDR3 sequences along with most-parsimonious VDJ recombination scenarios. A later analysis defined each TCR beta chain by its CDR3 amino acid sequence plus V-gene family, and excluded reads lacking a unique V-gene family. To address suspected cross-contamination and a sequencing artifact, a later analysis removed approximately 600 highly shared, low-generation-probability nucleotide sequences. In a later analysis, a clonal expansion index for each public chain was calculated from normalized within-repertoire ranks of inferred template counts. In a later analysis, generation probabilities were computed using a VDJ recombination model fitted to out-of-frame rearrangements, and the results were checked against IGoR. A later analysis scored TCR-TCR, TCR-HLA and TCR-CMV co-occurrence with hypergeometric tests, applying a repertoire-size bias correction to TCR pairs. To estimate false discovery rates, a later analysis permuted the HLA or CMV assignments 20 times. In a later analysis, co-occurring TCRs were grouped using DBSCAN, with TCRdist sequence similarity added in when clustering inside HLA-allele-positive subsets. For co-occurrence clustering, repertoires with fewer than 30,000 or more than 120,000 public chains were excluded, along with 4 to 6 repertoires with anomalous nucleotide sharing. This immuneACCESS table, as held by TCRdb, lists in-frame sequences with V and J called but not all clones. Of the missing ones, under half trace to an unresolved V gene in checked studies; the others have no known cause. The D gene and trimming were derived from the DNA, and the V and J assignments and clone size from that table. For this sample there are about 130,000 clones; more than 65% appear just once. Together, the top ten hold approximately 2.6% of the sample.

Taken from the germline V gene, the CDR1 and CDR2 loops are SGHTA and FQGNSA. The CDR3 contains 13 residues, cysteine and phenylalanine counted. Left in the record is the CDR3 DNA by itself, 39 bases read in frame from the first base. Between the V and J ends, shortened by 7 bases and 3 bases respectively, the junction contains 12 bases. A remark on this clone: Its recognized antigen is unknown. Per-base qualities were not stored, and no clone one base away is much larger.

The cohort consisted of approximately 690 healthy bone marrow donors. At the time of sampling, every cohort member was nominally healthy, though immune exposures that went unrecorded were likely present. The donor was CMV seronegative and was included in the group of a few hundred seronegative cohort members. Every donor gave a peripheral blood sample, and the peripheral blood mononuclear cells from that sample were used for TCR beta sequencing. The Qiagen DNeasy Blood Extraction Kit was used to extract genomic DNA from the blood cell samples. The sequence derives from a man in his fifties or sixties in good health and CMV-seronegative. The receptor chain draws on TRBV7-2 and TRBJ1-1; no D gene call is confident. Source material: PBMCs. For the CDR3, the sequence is CASTRGVYTEAFF. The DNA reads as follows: TGTGCCAGCACCCGCGGAGTTTACACTGAAGCTTTCTTT.